The source of this TCR beta chain is a study of OX40 agonist ivuxolimab in advanced cancers. Across the whole study: Ivuxolimab was delivered to patients intravenously every 2 weeks at doses spanning 0.01 to 10 mg/kg.

CDR1 is LNHDA, CDR2 SQIVND, per germline (reference sequence). The CDR3 totals 16 residues. The junction had 9 bases not matched to a gene; V was cut back by 5 bases and J by 5 bases. This clone was seen just once. Antigen unknown. Overall study findings and caveats: The CD4+ and CD8+ T cells in the blood had expanded clonally by week 6 at 0.1 to 3.0 mg/kg. Among the lowest peripheral clonal expansion occurred in 0.1-3.0 mg/kg partial responders. Expanded clones belonging to CD8+ T cells outnumbered, on average, those of CD4+.

Clones were sequenced by immunoSEQ multiplex PCR, and TCRdb holds only the in-frame ones, with some missing. The sample records over 90,000 clones, approximately 84% being singletons. The clonotype originates from an adult with an advanced solid tumor such as melanoma, head and neck, liver or kidney cancer. V is TRBV19 and J is TRBJ2-2, with TRBD2 identical over 9 bases. Specimen: CD4+ or CD8+ T cells sorted from blood, collected in a trial of the OX40 agonist ivuxolimab. This CDR3 is CASSGPSGIVTGELFF. Here the CDR3 DNA reads TGTGCCAGTAGTGGGCCTAGCGGGATAGTAACCGGGGAGCTGTTTTTT.